This is a list of T cell receptor beta chains from one sample in a study of T cell therapy after organ transplantation. Their specific antigens are unknown. Measured with immunoSEQ multiplex PCR; TCRdb has only the in-frame clones, and not every one. The data hold over 45,000 clones, with 94% observed a single time. Sample: CD8+ T cells from blood, taken before autologous CMV-specific T cell therapy. These receptor sequences come from a human patient who had received a solid organ transplant and had CMV disease. Each CDR3 is given with its conserved first and last residue. Fields, in order: clone size, V gene, J gene, D gene, CDR3 DNA, CDR3 protein. D genes are given only for firm matches. Part of the rows lack a size; the others show once, few, many or a class for expanded clones.

size: .
V: TRBV5-1
J: TRBJ2-7
D: .
DNA: TGCGCCAGCAGCTTCGAAGCGGAGGGTACGTCCTACGAGCAGTACTTC
CDR3: CASSFEAEGTSYEQYF

size: .
V: TRBV4-1
J: TRBJ1-5
D: TRBD1
DNA: TGCGCCAGCAGCCAAGGGTGGGACAGAAGGCAGCCCCAGCATTTT
CDR3: CASSQGWDRRQPQHF

size: .
V: TRBV29-1
J: TRBJ2-1
D: TRBD2
DNA: TGCAGCGTTGAAGAAGATCTAGCGGGGGACTACAATGAGCAGTTCTTC
CDR3: CSVEEDLAGDYNEQFF

size: .
V: TRBV19
J: TRBJ1-2
D: .
DNA: TGTGCCAGTAGTATAAATAGGCTCCAAAGGACCTTC
CDR3: CASSINRLQRTF

size: .
V: TRBV6-5
J: TRBJ1-2
D: TRBD1
DNA: TGTGCCAGCAATCCTACAGGGGGGAGAGATGGCTACACCTTC
CDR3: CASNPTGGRDGYTF

size: .
V: TRBV19
J: TRBJ1-4
D: .
DNA: TGTGCCAGTAGTTCTTCTTCCGGGACTTATGAAAAACTGTTTTTT
CDR3: CASSSSSGTYEKLFF

size: .
V: TRBV9
J: TRBJ1-1
D: .
DNA: TGTGCCAGCAGCGCCGGACAGATAGGGGCTGAAGCTTTCTTT
CDR3: CASSAGQIGAEAFF

size: .
V: TRBV4-1
J: TRBJ1-2
D: .
DNA: TGCGCCAGCAGCCAAGACGCCAGGGATAACTATGGCTACACCTTC
CDR3: CASSQDARDNYGYTF

size: .
V: TRBV9
J: TRBJ1-2
D: TRBD1
DNA: TGTGCCAGCAGCGCCGACAGGGGTGGGTATGGCTACACCTTC
CDR3: CASSADRGGYGYTF

size: .
V: TRBV19
J: TRBJ2-7
D: TRBD2
DNA: TGTGCCAGTAGTCCAGGGGCGGGGGGCTCCTACGAGCAGTACTTC
CDR3: CASSPGAGGSYEQYF

size: .
V: TRBV30
J: TRBJ2-7
D: .
DNA: TGTGCCTGGAGTGCAGGGGGGGGCTACGAGCAGTACTTC
CDR3: CAWSAGGGYEQYF

size: .
V: TRBV4-2
J: TRBJ2-7
D: TRBD1
DNA: TGTGCCAGCAGCCATCCTGGACAGGCATACTACGAGCAGTACTTC
CDR3: CASSHPGQAYYEQYF

size: .
V: TRBV2
J: TRBJ2-2
D: TRBD1
DNA: TGTGCCAGCAGTGGAAACCGACAGGGAGCGAACACCGGGGAGCTGTTTTTT
CDR3: CASSGNRQGANTGELFF

size: .
V: TRBV4-1
J: TRBJ2-1
D: TRBD1
DNA: TGCGCCAGCAGCCCCAGGACAGGGCCGTACAATGAGCAGTTCTTC
CDR3: CASSPRTGPYNEQFF

size: .
V: TRBV7-3
J: TRBJ2-1
D: .
DNA: TGTGCCAGCAGCCCCCTGGGGGAAGGGACTGAGCAGTTCTTC
CDR3: CASSPLGEGTEQFF

size: .
V: TRBV5-1
J: TRBJ2-7
D: TRBD2
DNA: TGCGCCAGCAGCTTTTGGGGGGGATACGACGAGCAGTACTTC
CDR3: CASSFWGGYDEQYF

size: .
V: TRBV9
J: TRBJ2-3
D: .
DNA: TGTGCCAGCAGCGTTATCGCGGGCGGAACAGATACGCAGTATTTT
CDR3: CASSVIAGGTDTQYF

size: .
V: TRBV5-6
J: TRBJ2-7
D: .
DNA: TGTGCCAGCAGCTTAAGCCCCAGGGTCCGGTCCGAGCAGTACTTC
CDR3: CASSLSPRVRSEQYF

size: .
V: TRBV13
J: TRBJ2-1
D: .
DNA: TGTGCCAGCAGCTTAGCAGGATACAATGAGCAGTTCTTC
CDR3: CASSLAGYNEQFF

size: .
V: TRBV6-5
J: TRBJ2-3
D: .
DNA: TGTGCCAGCAGTCAAGGTAGAGATACGCAGTATTTT
CDR3: CASSQGRDTQYF

size: .
V: TRBV15
J: TRBJ1-4
D: .
DNA: TGTGCCACCAGCAGAGTAGGGACTATCCTTAGCGAAAAACTGTTTTTT
CDR3: CATSRVGTILSEKLFF

size: .
V: TRBV28
J: TRBJ1-1
D: .
DNA: TGTGCCAGCAGTTTTCGAGGGAGGAGCACTGAAGCTTTCTTT
CDR3: CASSFRGRSTEAFF

size: .
V: TRBV27
J: TRBJ1-1
D: TRBD1
DNA: TGTGCCAGCAGTTTGATAGGGACAGCGGAGACTGAAGCTTTCTTT
CDR3: CASSLIGTAETEAFF

size: .
V: TRBV6-1
J: TRBJ1-5
D: .
DNA: TGTGCCAGTTCGGGCCCCATAAAGCAGCCCCAGCATTTT
CDR3: CASSGPIKQPQHF

size: .
V: TRBV15
J: TRBJ1-1
D: .
DNA: TGTGCCACCAGCACGGAGGACAGTTGGAACACTGAAGCTTTCTTT
CDR3: CATSTEDSWNTEAFF

size: few
V: TRBV6-5
J: TRBJ1-1
D: .
DNA: TGTGCCAGCAAATACGAAGACAGCCACACTGAAGCTTTCTTT
CDR3: CASKYEDSHTEAFF

size: .
V: TRBV7-2
J: TRBJ1-2
D: .
DNA: TGTGCCAGCAGCTTAGCGGCGGGAAACTATGGCTACACCTTC
CDR3: CASSLAAGNYGYTF

size: .
V: TRBV19
J: TRBJ2-7
D: .
DNA: TGTGCCAGTAGATGGGGGCAGGGATCCTACGAGCAGTACTTC
CDR3: CASRWGQGSYEQYF

size: once
V: TRBV19
J: TRBJ2-1
D: .
DNA: TGTGCCAGTAGTATTGGAGGAGTAGGAAATGAGCAGTTCTTC
CDR3: CASSIGGVGNEQFF